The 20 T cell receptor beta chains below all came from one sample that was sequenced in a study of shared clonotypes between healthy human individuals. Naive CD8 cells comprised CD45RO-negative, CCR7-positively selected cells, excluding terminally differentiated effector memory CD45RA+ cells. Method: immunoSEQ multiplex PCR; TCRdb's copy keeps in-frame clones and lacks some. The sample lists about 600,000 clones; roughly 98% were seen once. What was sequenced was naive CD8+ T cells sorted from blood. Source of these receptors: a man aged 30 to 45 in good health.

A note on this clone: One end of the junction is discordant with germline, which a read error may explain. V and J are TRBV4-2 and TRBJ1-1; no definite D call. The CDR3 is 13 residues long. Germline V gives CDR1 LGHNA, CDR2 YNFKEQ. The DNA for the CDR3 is TGTGCCAGCAGCCCAAATAGTAACACAGAAGCTTTCTTT. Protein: CASSPNSNTEAFF.

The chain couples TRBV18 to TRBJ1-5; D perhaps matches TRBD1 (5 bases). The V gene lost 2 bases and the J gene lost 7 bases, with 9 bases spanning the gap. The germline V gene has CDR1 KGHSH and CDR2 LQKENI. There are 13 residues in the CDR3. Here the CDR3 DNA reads TGTGCCAGCTCACCAAGGGGCAGCCAGCCCCAGCATTTT. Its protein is CASSPRGSQPQHF.

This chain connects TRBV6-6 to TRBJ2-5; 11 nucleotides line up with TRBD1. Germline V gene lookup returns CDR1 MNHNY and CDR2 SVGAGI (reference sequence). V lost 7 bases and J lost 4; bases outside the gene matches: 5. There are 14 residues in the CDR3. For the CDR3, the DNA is TGTGCCAGCATACCCGGACAGGGGGCAGAGACCCAGTACTTC. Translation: CASIPGQGAETQYF.

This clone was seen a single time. CDR3 in DNA: TGTGCCAGCACCATTGGCTGGGCGGGGGCTGGAACTAATGAAAAACTGTTTTTT. Translation gives CASTIGWAGAGTNEKLFF. The rearrangement links TRBV5-6 to TRBJ1-4, with D maybe TRBD1 (6 bases). The CDR3 extends over 18 amino acids. CDR1 and CDR2 from the germline V gene are SGHDT and YYEEEE. V dropped 6 bases and J dropped 1 base, with 22 bases sitting between them.

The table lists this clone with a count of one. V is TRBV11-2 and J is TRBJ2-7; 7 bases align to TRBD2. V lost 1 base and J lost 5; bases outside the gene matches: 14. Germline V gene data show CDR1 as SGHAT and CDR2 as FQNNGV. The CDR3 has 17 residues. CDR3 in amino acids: CASSLGRSGRGMDEQYF. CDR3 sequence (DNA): TGTGCCAGCAGCTTAGGCCGTTCGGGGCGGGGGATGGACGAGCAGTACTTC.

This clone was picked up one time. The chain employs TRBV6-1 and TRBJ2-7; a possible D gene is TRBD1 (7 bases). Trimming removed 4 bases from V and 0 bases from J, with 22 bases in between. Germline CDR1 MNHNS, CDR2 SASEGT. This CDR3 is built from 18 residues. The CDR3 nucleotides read TGTGCCAGCAGTGGTGGCAGGGGGGTCCAAAGAAACTCCTACGAGCAGTACTTC. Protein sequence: CASSGGRGVQRNSYEQYF.

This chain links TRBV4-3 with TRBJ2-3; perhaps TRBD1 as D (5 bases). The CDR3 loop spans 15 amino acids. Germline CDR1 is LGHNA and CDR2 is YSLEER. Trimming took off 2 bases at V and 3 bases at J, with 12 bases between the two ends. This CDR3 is CASSQQGRHTDTQYF. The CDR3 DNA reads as TGCGCCAGCAGCCAACAGGGAAGGCATACAGATACGCAGTATTTT.

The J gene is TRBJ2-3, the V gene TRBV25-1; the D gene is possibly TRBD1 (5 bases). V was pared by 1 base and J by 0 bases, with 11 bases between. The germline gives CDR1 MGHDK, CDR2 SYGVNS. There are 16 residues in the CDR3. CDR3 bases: TGTGCCAGCAGTGAATTTAGGGGATCTAGCACAGATACGCAGTATTTT. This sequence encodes CASSEFRGSSTDTQYF.

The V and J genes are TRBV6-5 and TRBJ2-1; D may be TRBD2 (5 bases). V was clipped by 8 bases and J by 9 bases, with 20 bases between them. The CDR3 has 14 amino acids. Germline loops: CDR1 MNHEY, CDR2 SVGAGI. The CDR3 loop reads CASSEAEEGGEQFF. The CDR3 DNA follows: TGTGCCAGCTCGGAAGCGGAAGAGGGCGGTGAGCAGTTCTTC.

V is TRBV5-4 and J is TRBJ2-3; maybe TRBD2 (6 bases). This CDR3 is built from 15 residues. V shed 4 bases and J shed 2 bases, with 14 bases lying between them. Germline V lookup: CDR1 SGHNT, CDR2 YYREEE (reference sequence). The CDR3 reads CASSPLGLPTDTQYF. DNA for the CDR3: TGTGCCAGCAGCCCCCTGGGACTCCCCACAGATACGCAGTATTTT.

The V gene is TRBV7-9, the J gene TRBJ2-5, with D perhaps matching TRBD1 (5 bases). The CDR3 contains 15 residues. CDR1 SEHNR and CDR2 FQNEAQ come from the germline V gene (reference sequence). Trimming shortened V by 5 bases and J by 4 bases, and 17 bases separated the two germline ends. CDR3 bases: TGTGCCAGCAGCCCCATAAGGGGCGGTGTAGAGACCCAGTACTTC. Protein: CASSPIRGGVETQYF.

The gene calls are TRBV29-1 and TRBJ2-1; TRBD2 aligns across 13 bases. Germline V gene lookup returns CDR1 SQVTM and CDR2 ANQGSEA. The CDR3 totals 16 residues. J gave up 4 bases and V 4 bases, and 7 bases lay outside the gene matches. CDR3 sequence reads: CSVVGTSGKSYNEQFF. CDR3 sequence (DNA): TGCAGCGTTGTAGGGACTAGCGGGAAATCTTACAATGAGCAGTTCTTC.

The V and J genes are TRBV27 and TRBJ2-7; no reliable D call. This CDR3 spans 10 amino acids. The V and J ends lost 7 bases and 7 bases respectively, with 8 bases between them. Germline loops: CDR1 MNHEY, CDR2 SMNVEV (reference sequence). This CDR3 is CASTLGEQYF. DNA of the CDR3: TGTGCCAGCACTTTGGGGGAGCAGTACTTC.

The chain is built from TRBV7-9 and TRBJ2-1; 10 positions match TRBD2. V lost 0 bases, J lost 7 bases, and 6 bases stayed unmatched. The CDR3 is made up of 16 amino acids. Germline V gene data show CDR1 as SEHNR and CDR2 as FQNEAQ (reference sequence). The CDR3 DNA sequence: TGTGCCAGCAGCTTAGCTGAGCGGGAGGGAGGAAATGAGCAGTTCTTC. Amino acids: CASSLAEREGGNEQFF.

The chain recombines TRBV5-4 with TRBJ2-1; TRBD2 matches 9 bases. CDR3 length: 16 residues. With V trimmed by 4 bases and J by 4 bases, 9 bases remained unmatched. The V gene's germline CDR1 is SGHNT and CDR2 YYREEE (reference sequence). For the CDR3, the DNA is TGTGCCAGCAGCGGAATAGCGGGAGATGGATACAATGAGCAGTTCTTC. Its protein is CASSGIAGDGYNEQFF.

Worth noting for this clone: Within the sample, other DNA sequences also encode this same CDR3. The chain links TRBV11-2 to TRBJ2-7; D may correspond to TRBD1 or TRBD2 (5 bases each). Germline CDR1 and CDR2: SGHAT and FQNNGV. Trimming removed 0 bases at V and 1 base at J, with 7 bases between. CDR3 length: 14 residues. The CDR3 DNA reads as TGTGCCAGCAGCTTAGACAGGGAGTCCTACGAGCAGTACTTC. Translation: CASSLDRESYEQYF.

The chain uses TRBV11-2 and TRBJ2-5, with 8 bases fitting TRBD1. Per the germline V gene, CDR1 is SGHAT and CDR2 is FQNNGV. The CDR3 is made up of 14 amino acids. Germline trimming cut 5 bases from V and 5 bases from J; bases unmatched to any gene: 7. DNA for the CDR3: TGTGCCAGCAGCACCTCAGGGGGCGGGGAGACCCAGTACTTC. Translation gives CASSTSGGGETQYF.

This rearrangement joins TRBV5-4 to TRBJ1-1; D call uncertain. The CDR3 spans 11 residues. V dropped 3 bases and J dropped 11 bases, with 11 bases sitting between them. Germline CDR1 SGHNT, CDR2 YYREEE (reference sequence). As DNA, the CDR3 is TGTGCCAGCAGCTATCTCGGTGTTGCTTTCTTT. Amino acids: CASSYLGVAFF. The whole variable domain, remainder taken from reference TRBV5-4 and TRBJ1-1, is ETGVTQSPTHLIKTRGQQVTLRCSSQSGHNTVSWYQQALGQGPQFIFQYYREEENGRGNFPPRFSGLQFPNYSSELNVNALELDDSALYLCASSYLGVAFFGQGTRLTVV.

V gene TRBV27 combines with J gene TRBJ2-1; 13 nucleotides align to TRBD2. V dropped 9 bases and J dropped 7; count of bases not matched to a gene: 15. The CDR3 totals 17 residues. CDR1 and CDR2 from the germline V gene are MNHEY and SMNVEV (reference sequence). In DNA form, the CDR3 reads TGTGCCAGTTTACTAGCGGGAGGGCCTCATTCCCCTAATGAGCAGTTCTTC. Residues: CASLLAGGPHSPNEQFF.

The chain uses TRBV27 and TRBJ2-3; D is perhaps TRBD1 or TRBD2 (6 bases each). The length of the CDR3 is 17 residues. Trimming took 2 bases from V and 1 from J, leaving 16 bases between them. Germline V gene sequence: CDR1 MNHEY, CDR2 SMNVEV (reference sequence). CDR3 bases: TGTGCCAGCAGTTTAGTCGGTATGAGGGGGGGCACAGATACGCAGTATTTT. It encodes CASSLVGMRGGTDTQYF.